These 15 T cell receptor beta chains share one sample of origin, sequenced in a study of blood T cells in healthy people across ages. Combining a sample-barcoded 5' primer with a J-beta primer mix, a second PCR ran for roughly 7 to 12 cycles. Each CDR3 protein gets one entry after TCRdb re-called the 5' RACE reads with MiXCR. The sample includes 650,000 to 700,000 distinct CDR3 sequences, approximately 31% of them seen just once. The sequencing sample was made of blood. The source of these receptors is a woman of 80 years or more in good health.

To note about this clonotype: A much larger clone sits a single nucleotide away, making a read error possible. This chain connects TRBV12-3 or TRBV12-4 to TRBJ2-3, with TRBD2 matching over 11 bases. There are 15 residues in the CDR3. CDR3 residues: CASTHTSGGTDAQYF. The CDR3, as DNA: TGTGCCAGCACTCATACTAGCGGGGGTACAGATGCGCAGTATTTT.

The sample holds a few counts of this clonotype. The chain recombines TRBV24-1 with TRBJ2-1, with D possibly being TRBD2 (6 bases). Trimming took 3 bases from V and 6 from J, leaving 17 bases between them. This CDR3 spans 16 amino acids. Germline CDR1 and CDR2: KGHDR and SFDVKD. CDR3 nucleotide sequence: TGTGCCACCAGTGATCGCCAGGGAGGTCGCCTCAATGAGCAGTTCTTC. Translated, it gives CATSDRQGGRLNEQFF.

Note on this clonotype: An end of the junction differs from the germline gene, which may be a read error. V is TRBV7-8 and J is TRBJ2-3; a weak D match, TRBD1 (5 bases). Germline V lookup: CDR1 SGHVS, CDR2 FQNEAQ. The CDR3 runs 14 residues. The CDR3 DNA reads TGTGCCAGCAGCCCCAGGGTTTCCACAGATACGCGGTATTTT. Residues: CASSPRVSTDTRYF.

This clonotype was detected ten times or more. The chain has TRBV12-3 or TRBV12-4 and TRBJ2-7; the match to TRBD1 covers 7 bases. CDR3 size: 18 residues. After removal of 1 base from V and 3 bases from J, the junction contained 15 bases not matched to a gene. The DNA of the CDR3 is TGTGCCAGCAGTTTAGAGAGGGACAGCCTCACCCCATACTACGAGCAGTACTTC. Its translation is CASSLERDSLTPYYEQYF.

This clonotype appeared a few times. In DNA, the CDR3 is TGCAGTGCTTCCCTTTCAGGGTACACTGAAGCTTTCTTT. Its translation is CSASLSGYTEAFF. This chain uses TRBV20-1 with TRBJ1-1; TRBD1 might be the D (5 bases). V was pared by 5 bases and J by 3 bases, with 13 bases between. This CDR3 is built from 13 residues. Per germline, CDR1 DFQATT and CDR2 SNEGSKA (reference sequence).

In regard to this clonotype: A junction boundary mismatches the germline segment, possibly from a read error. This chain joins TRBV5-1 and TRBJ2-7; D is uncertain. Germline lookup yields CDR1 SGHRS and CDR2 YFSETQ. This CDR3 comprises 12 residues. CDR3 nucleotide sequence: TGCGCCAGCAGCTCTCTCTCCTACGAGCAGGACTTC. Protein sequence: CASSSLSYEQDF.

The table lists this clonotype with many counts. V and J are TRBV7-8 and TRBJ2-3; D remains unclear. This CDR3 is built from 15 residues. V dropped 5 bases and J dropped 2 bases, with 14 bases sitting between them. The germline gives CDR1 SGHVS, CDR2 FQNEAQ. CDR3 DNA: TGTGCCAGCAGCCGTACGGTAGAGGTCACAGATACGCAGTATTTT. As protein: CASSRTVEVTDTQYF.

This chain connects TRBV30 to TRBJ1-1; 10 bases align to TRBD1. The CDR3 has 13 amino acids. V was clipped by 3 bases and J by 4 bases; unmatched bases: 2. The V gene's germline CDR1 is GTSNPN and CDR2 SVGIG (reference sequence). The CDR3 here is CAWRGQGTTEAFF. The CDR3, as DNA: TGTGCCTGGAGGGGACAGGGGACCACTGAAGCTTTCTTT.

V usage is TRBV7-2 and J usage is TRBJ2-1; 12 bases line up with TRBD2. The germline gives CDR1 SGHTA, CDR2 FQGNSA. This CDR3 contains 15 residues. V gave up 7 bases and J gave up 8 bases; unmatched junction bases: 9. The CDR3 sequence is CASTSLAGGPHEQFF. The CDR3, as DNA: TGTGCCAGCACCTCCCTAGCGGGGGGGCCCCATGAGCAGTTCTTC.

A word on this clonotype: One base away lies a much larger clone, so this may be a sequencing read error. The rearrangement uses TRBV6-1 and TRBJ1-2; perhaps TRBD1 as D (6 bases). The CDR3 runs to 14 residues. Per the germline V gene, CDR1 is MNHNS and CDR2 is SASEGT. The CDR3 sequence is CASSDIGGPGGHTF. The CDR3 nucleotides are TGTGCCAGCAGTGATATTGGGGGCCCAGGTGGCCACACCTTC.

This clonotype appeared a single time. The chain is built from TRBV7-6 and TRBJ1-6; TRBD1 might be the D (6 bases). V shed 4 bases and J shed 14 bases, with 15 bases lying between them. Germline-derived CDR1 and CDR2 are SGHVS and FNYEAQ. This CDR3 has 13 amino acids. The CDR3 DNA sequence: TGTGCCAGCAGCTCAAAAAATAAGGGGGCCCTCCACTTT. It yields the protein CASSSKNKGALHF.

The chain combines TRBV3-1 with TRBJ2-1; the match to TRBD2 covers 9 bases. Germline CDR1 and CDR2: LGHDT and YNNKEL (reference sequence). This CDR3 is 14 amino acids long. The V segment lost 3 bases and the J segment 5 bases; nucleotides outside the gene matches: 2. CDR3 sequence reads: CASSQRGGDNEQFF. For the CDR3, the DNA is TGTGCCAGCAGCCAGCGGGGGGGAGACAATGAGCAGTTCTTC.

This rearrangement joins TRBV4-2 to TRBJ2-5, with TRBD2 matching over 9 bases. Per the germline V gene, CDR1 is LGHNA and CDR2 is YNFKEQ. The CDR3 length is 17 residues. V was clipped by 1 base and J by 11 bases; unmatched bases: 17. The CDR3 protein is CASSQGAGPSGVGEQYF. CDR3 in DNA: TGTGCCAGCAGCCAAGGAGCGGGGCCTAGCGGGGTGGGGGAGCAGTACTTC.

This clonotype came up many times. The CDR3, as DNA: TGTGCCAGCAGCTTTGGGACAGGGGGAGTTTCGCGGGGCTACACCTTC. It codes for CASSFGTGGVSRGYTF. This chain connects TRBV9 to TRBJ1-2; 11 bases line up with TRBD1. Trimming took 4 bases from V and 8 from J; bases not matched to a gene: 13. Germline assignment: CDR1 SGDLS and CDR2 YYNGEE. There are 16 residues in the CDR3.

This clonotype was detected once. It may be a read error: a sequence one base away is much more abundant. The V and J genes are TRBV7-8 and TRBJ2-5; 7 nucleotides agree with TRBD1. The CDR3 loop spans 17 amino acids. V gave up 4 bases and J gave up 11 bases; unmatched junction bases: 22. Germline V gene lookup returns CDR1 SGHVS and CDR2 FQNEAQ. The DNA for the CDR3 is TGTGCCAGCAGCTCTTCCCCGCGACAGGGTTCCTACAATGAGCAGTACTTC. It specifies CASSSSPRQGSYNEQYF.